These T cell receptor beta chains were read from a single sample in a study of T-cell reconstitution after alpha-beta-depleted transplantation in children. A single record per CDR3 protein comes from TCRdb applying MiXCR to the PCR reads. The sample yields a few hundred thousand distinct CDR3 sequences, more than 20% seen once. The source was PBMCs, collected before TCRalphabeta/CD19-depleted stem cell transplant. The source is a boy less than two years old with Wiskott-Aldrich syndrome, due to receive a stem cell transplant. The CDR3 runs from the conserved cysteine through the conserved F or W. The order of the fields is D gene, V gene, J gene, CDR3 protein. D genes are given only for firm matches.

-	TRBV5-1	TRBJ2-1	CASSFVRASYNEQFF
-	TRBV7-8	TRBJ1-5	CASSLEIGSRQPQHF
-	TRBV5-1	TRBJ2-7	CASSLQVNSYEQYF
TRBD1	TRBV12-3/TRBV12-4	TRBJ1-4	CASSSGTGGGEKLFF
-	TRBV7-7	TRBJ1-1	CASSLDFRTQVEMWCTEAFF
TRBD2	TRBV12-3/TRBV12-4	TRBJ2-5	CASSGRAEETQYF
TRBD2	TRBV7-9	TRBJ2-1	CASSRPSGSSYNEQFF
-	TRBV7-2	TRBJ2-1	CASSLEGTRVGNEQFF
TRBD2	TRBV11-2	TRBJ2-1	CASSGGLAGSSAYNEQFF
-	TRBV20-1	TRBJ1-5	CSATRGNQPQHF
-	TRBV20-1	TRBJ2-7	CSARAGTYEQYF
-	TRBV28	TRBJ2-7	CASNNGRATYEQYF
TRBD1	TRBV19	TRBJ1-5	CASSIGGQARNQPQHF
TRBD1	TRBV5-1	TRBJ2-3	CASRRGTGETDTQYF